Sequencing of this T cell receptor (beta chain) was carried out in a study of T cells in Graves' hyperthyroidism and ophthalmopathy. Overall study results and limits: Blood also contained most expanded thyroid clonotypes above 0.001.

Per germline, CDR1 WSHSY and CDR2 SAAADI. CDR3 length: 21 amino acids. V was clipped by 4 bases and J by 1 base; unmatched bases: 24. TCR beta CDR3 sequences were amplified from RNA transcripts. The HTBI primer set drove a first-round RT-PCR of the TCR CDR3. TCRdb passed the multiplex PCR reads through MiXCR, listing each CDR3 protein once. In the table there are approximately 320,000 distinct CDR3 sequences, roughly 17% of which are singletons. Graves' hyperthyroidism was deemed stable given no ophthalmopathy progression within 18 months. Newly diagnosed hyperthyroidism, duration under 2 months, in patients aged 18 to 65. Cells are PBMCs isolated from 10 ml of fresh blood. In regard to this clonotype: Its antigen remains unknown.

Input material: blood. V and J are TRBV10-2 and TRBJ2-5, with 7 bases lining up with TRBD1. This TCR was sampled from a man aged 25-45 years with Graves' hyperthyroidism. The CDR3 sequence: CASSVGISMDPLRTGQETQYF. The CDR3 DNA reads TGCGCCAGCAGTGTCGGAATATCCATGGATCCCCTCCGGACAGGCCAAGAGACCCAGTACTTC.